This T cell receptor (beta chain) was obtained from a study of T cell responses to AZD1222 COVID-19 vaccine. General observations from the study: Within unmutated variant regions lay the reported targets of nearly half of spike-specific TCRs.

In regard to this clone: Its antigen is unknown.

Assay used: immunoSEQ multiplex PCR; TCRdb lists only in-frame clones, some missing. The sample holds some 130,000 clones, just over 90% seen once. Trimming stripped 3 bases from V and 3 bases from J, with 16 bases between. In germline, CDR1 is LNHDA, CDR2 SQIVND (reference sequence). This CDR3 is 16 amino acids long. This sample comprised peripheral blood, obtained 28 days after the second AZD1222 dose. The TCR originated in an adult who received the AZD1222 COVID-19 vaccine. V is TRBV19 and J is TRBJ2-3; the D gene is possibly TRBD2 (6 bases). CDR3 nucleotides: TGTGCCAGTAGTATTCCCGGCAGAGGGAGGACAGATACGCAGTATTTT. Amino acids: CASSIPGRGRTDTQYF.